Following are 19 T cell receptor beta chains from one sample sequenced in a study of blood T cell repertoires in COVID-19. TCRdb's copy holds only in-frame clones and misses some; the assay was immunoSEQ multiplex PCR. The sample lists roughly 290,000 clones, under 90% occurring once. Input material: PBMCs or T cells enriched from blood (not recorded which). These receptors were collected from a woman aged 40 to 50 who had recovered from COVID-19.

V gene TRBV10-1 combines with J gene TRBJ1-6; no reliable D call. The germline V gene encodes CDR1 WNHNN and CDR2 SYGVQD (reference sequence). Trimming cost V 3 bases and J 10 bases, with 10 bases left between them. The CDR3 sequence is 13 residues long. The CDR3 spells CASSETRESPLHF. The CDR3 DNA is TGCGCCAGCAGTGAAACCCGAGAGTCACCCCTCCACTTT.

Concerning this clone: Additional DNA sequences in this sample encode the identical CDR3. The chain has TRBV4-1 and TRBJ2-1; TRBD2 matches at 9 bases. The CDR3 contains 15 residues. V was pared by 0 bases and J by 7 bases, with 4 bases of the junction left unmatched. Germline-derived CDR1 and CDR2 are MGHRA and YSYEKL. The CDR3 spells CASSQEGRGGNEQFF. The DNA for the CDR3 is TGCGCCAGCAGCCAAGAAGGGCGGGGGGGAAATGAGCAGTTCTTC.

The DNA of the CDR3 is TGTGCCAGCAGGTCAGGGAAAGGGGGATCCTACGAGCAGTACTTC. Protein: CASRSGKGGSYEQYF. This chain uses TRBV7-9 with TRBJ2-7; tentatively, D is TRBD1 (6 bases). In germline, CDR1 is SEHNR, CDR2 FQNEAQ (reference sequence). V lost 6 bases, J lost 1 base, and 16 bases lay in between. This CDR3 contains 15 residues. Using reference TRBV7-9 and TRBJ2-7 for the parts outside the CDR3, the full variable domain is DTGVSQNPRHKITKRGQNVTFRCDPISEHNRLYWYRQTLGQGPEFLTYFQNEAQLEKSRLLSDRFSAERPKGSFSTLEIQRTEQGDSAMYLCASRSGKGGSYEQYFGPGTRLTVT.

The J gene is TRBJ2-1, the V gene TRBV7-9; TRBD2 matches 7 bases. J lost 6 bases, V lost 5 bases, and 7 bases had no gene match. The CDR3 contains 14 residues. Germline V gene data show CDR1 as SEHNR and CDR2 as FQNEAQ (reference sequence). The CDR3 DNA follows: TGTGCCAGCAGCGCCCGGGACTACCGCAATGAGCAGTTCTTC. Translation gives CASSARDYRNEQFF.

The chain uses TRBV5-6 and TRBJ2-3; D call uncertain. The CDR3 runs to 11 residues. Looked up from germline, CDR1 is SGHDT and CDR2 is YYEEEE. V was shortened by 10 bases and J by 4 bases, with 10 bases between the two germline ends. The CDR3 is CAPINSDTQYF. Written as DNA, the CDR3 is TGTGCCCCTATTAATTCAGATACGCAGTATTTT.

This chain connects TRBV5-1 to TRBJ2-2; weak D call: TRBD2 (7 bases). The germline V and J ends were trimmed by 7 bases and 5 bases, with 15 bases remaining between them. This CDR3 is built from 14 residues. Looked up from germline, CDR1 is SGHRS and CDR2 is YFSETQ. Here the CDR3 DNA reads TGCGCCAGCGCGGGGGCTGATGGGACCGGGGAGCTGTTTTTT. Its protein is CASAGADGTGELFF.

In DNA, the CDR3 is TGTGCCAGCAGCTTCCCCTCGGGGGAGGTTCAGCCCCAGCATTTT. This codes for CASSFPSGEVQPQHF. This chain uses TRBV11-3 with TRBJ1-5; D might be TRBD1 (5 bases). The CDR3 runs to 15 residues. V shed 3 bases and J shed 6 bases, with 15 bases lying between them. Germline assignment: CDR1 SGHNT and CDR2 YENEEA.

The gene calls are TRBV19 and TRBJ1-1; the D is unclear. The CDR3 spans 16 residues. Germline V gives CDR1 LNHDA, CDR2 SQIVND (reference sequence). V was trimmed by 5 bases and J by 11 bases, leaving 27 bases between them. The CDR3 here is CASSARGRVLGMMAFF. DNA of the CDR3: TGTGCCAGTAGTGCCCGGGGTAGGGTTTTGGGTATGATGGCTTTCTTT.

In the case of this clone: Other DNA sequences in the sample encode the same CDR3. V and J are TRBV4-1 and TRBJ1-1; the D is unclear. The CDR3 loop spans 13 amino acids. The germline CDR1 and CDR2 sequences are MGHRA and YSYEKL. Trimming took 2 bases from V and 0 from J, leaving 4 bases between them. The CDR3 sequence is CASSQRVNTEAFF. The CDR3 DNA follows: TGCGCCAGCAGCCAACGGGTGAACACTGAAGCTTTCTTT.

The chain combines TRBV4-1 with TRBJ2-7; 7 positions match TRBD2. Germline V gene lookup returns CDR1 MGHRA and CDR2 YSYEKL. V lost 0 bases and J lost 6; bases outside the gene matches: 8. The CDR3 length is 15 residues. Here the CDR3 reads CASSQEGLAGVEQYF. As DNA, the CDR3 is TGCGCCAGCAGCCAAGAAGGCTTGGCGGGGGTCGAGCAGTACTTC.

DNA for the CDR3: TGTGCCAGCAGCTTGACTACTTCAGGGGCCGCTTTAGGGGGCTACACCTTC. It encodes CASSLTTSGAALGGYTF. This chain uses TRBV11-2 with TRBJ1-2, with D perhaps TRBD1 (6 bases). The CDR3 totals 17 residues. Germline V CDR1 and CDR2: SGHAT, FQNNGV. The V gene lost 3 bases and the J gene lost 8 bases, with 25 bases spanning the gap.

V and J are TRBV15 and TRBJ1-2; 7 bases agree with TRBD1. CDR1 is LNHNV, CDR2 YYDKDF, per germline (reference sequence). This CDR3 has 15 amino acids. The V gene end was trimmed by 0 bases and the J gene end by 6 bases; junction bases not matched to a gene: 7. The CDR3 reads CATSRDSQGEDGYTF. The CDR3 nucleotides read TGTGCCACCAGCAGAGATTCCCAGGGGGAGGATGGCTACACCTTC.

The CDR3: CASSRYSPTGRSGYNEQFF. In DNA form, the CDR3 reads TGTGCCAGCAGCAGATACAGCCCGACAGGTAGATCGGGGTACAATGAGCAGTTCTTC. The V gene is TRBV7-2, the J gene TRBJ2-1; D is perhaps TRBD1 (6 bases). The V end was cut by 5 bases, the J end by 4 bases, with 27 bases between. Germline V CDR1 and CDR2: SGHTA, FQGNSA. This CDR3 comprises 19 residues.

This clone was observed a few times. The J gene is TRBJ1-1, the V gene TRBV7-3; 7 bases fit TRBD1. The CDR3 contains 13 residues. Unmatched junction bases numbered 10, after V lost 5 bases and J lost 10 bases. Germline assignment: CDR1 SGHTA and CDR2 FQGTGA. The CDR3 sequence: CASSPQGGQTAFF. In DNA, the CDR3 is TGTGCCAGCAGCCCCCAAGGGGGACAGACAGCTTTCTTT. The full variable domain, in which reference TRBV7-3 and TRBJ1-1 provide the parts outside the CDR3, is GAGVSQTPSNKVTEKGKYVELRCDPISGHTALYWYRQSLGQGPEFLIYFQGTGAADDSGLPNDRFFAVRPEGSVSTLKIQRTERGDSAVYLCASSPQGGQTAFFGQGTRLTVV.

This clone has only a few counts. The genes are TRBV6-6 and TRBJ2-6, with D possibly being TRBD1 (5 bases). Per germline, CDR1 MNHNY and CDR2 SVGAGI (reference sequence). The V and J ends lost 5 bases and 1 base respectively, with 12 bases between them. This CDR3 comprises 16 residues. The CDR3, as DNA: TGTGCCAGCAGTCGAGAAGGGGTTTCTGGGGCCAACGTCCTGACTTTC. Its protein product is CASSREGVSGANVLTF.

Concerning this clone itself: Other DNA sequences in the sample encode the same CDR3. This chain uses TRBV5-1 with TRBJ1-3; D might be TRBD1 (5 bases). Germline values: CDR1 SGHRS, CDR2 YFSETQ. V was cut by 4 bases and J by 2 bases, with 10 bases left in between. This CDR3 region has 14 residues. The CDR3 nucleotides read TGCGCCAGCAGCCTAGACAGAGCTGGAAACACCATATATTTT. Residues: CASSLDRAGNTIYF.

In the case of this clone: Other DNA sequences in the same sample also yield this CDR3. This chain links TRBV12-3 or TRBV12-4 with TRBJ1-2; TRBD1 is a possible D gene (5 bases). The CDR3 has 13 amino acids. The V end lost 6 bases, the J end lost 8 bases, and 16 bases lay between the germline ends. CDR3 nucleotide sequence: TGTGCCAGCAGCCAAGGCCAGGGTCGCGGCTACACCTTC. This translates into CASSQGQGRGYTF.

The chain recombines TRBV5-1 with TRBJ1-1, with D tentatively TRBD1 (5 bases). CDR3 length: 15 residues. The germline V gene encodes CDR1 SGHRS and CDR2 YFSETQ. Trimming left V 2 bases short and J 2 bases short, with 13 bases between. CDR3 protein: CASSFRTQGNTEAFF. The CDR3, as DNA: TGCGCCAGCAGCTTTCGTACCCAGGGTAACACTGAAGCTTTCTTT.

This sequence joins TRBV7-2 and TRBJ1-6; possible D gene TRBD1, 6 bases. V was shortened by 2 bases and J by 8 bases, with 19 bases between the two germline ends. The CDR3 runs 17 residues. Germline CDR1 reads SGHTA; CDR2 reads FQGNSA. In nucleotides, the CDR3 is TGTGCCAGCAGCTTAAGGACACAGGGATGGGGAGATTCACCCCTCCACTTT. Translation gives CASSLRTQGWGDSPLHF.